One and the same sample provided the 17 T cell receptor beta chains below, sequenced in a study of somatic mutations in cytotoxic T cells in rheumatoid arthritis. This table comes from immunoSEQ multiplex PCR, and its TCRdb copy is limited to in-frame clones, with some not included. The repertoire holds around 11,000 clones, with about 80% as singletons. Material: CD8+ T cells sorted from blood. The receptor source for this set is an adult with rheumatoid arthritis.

The CDR3 sequence is CASSLLIGGGANYGYTF. CDR3 nucleotides: TGTGCCAGCAGCCTACTAATAGGGGGTGGGGCCAACTATGGCTACACCTTC. The chain uses TRBV13 and TRBJ1-2, with TRBD1 as a possible D gene (6 bases). Between the trimmed V and J ends, which lost 5 bases and 2 bases, there was a span of 21 bases. The CDR3 runs to 17 residues. Germline V lookup: CDR1 PRHDT, CDR2 FYEKMQ (reference sequence).

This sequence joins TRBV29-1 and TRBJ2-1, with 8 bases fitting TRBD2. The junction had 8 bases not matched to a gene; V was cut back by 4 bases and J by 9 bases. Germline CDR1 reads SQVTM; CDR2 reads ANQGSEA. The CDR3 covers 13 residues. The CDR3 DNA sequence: TGCAGCGTTGTCGAGCGGGAGAAGATTGAGCAGTTCTTC. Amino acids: CSVVEREKIEQFF.

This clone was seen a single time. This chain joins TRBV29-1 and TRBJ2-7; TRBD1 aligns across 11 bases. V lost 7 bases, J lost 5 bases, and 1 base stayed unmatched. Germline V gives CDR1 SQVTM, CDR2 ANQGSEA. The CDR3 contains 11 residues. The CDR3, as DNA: TGCAGCGCGGACAGGGGGCACGAGCAGTACTTC. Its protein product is CSADRGHEQYF.

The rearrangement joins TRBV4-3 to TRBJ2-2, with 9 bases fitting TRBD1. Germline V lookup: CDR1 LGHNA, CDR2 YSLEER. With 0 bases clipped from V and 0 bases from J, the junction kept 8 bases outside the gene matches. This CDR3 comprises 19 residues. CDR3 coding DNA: TGCGCCAGCAGCCAAGACCCCCAGGGACAGGGTTCGAACACCGGGGAGCTGTTTTTT. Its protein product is CASSQDPQGQGSNTGELFF.

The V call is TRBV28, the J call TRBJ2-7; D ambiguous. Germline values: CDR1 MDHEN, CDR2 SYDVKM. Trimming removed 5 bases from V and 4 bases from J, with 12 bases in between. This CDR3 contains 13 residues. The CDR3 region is CASSDLGRYEQYF. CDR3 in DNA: TGTGCCAGCAGTGATCTCGGCCGATACGAGCAGTACTTC.

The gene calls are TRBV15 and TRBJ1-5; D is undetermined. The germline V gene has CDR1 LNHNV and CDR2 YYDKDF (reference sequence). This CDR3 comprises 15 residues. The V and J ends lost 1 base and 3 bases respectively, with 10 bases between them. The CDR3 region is CATSRVRAFNQPQHF. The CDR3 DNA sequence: TGTGCCACCAGCAGAGTTCGGGCATTCAATCAGCCCCAGCATTTT. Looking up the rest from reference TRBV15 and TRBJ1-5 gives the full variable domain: DAMVIQNPRYQVTQFGKPVTLSCSQTLNHNVMYWYQQKSSQAPKLLFHYYDKDFNNEADTPDNFQSRRPNTSFCFLDIRSPGLGDTAMYLCATSRVRAFNQPQHFGDGTRLSIL.

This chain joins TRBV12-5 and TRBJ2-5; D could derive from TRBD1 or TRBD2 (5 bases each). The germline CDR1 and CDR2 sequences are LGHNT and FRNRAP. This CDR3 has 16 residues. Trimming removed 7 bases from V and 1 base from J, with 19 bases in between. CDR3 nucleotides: TGTGCTAGTGATTTCGGGGCCCTGAAAGGCCAAGAGACCCAGTACTTC. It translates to CASDFGALKGQETQYF.

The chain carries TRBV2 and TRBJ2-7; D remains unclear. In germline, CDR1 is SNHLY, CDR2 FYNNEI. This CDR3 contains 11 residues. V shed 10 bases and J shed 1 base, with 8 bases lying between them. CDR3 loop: CATTPSYEQYF. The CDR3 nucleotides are TGTGCCACGACACCTTCCTACGAGCAGTACTTC. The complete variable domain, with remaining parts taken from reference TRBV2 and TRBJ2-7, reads EPEVTQTPSHQVTQMGQEVILRCVPISNHLYFYWYRQILGQKVEFLVSFYNNEISEKSEIFDDQFSVERPDGSNFTLKIRSTKLEDSAMYFCATTPSYEQYFGPGTRLTVT.

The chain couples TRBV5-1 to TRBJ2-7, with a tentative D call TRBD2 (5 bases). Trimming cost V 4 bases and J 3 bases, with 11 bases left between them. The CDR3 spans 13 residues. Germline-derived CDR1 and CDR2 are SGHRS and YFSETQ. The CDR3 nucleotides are TGCGCCAGCAGCATACTCGGGATCTACGAGCAGTACTTC. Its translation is CASSILGIYEQYF.

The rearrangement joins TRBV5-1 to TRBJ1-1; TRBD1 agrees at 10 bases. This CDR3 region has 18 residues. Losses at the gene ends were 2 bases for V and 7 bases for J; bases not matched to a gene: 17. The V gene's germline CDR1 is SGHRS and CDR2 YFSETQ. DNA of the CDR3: TGCGCCAGCAGCTTACTCCGGGACAGGGGCTCCCCGGGAGGTGAAGCTTTCTTT. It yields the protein CASSLLRDRGSPGGEAFF.

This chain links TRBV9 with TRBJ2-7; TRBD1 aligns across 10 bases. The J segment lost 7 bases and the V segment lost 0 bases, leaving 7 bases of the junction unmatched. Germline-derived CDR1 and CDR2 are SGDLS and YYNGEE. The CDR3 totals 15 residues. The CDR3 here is CASSVEDGTGVEQYF. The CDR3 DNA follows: TGTGCCAGCAGCGTAGAGGATGGGACAGGGGTTGAGCAGTACTTC. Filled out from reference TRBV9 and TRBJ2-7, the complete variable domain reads DSGVTQTPKHLITATGQRVTLRCSPRSGDLSVYWYQQSLDQGLQFLIQYYNGEERAKGNILERFSAQQFPDLHSELNLSSLELGDSALYFCASSVEDGTGVEQYFGPGTRLTVT.

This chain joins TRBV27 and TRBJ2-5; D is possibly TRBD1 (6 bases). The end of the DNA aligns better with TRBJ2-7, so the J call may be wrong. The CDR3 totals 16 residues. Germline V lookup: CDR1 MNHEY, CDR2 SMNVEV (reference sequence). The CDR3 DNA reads TGTGCCAGCAGTTATCGTTTCTGGGGGCCAATCTACGAGCAGTACTTC. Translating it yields CASSYRFWGPIYEQYF.

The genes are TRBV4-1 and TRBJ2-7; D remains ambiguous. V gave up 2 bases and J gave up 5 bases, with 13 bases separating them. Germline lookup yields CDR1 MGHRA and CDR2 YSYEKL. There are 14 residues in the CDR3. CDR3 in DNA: TGCGCCAGCAGCCAAAACCCCCTAGTTGACGAGCAGTACTTC. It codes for CASSQNPLVDEQYF.

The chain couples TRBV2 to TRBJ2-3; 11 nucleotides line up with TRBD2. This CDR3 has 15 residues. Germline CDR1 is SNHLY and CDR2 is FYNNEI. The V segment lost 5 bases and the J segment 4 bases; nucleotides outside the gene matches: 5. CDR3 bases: TGTGCCAGCAGTCATACTAGCGGGAGCCCAGATACGCAGTATTTT. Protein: CASSHTSGSPDTQYF.

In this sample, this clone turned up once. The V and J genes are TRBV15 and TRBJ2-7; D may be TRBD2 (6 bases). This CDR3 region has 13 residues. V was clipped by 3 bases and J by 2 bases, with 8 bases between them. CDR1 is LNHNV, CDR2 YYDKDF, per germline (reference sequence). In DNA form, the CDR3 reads TGTGCCACCAGCAGCGGGAGCGCCTACGAGCAGTACTTC. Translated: CATSSGSAYEQYF.

The chain's CDR3 is CASSEPGTAQETQYF. The CDR3 nucleotides read TGTGCCAGCAGTGAACCGGGGACAGCACAAGAGACCCAGTACTTC. This chain uses TRBV27 with TRBJ2-5; 7 positions agree with TRBD1. Germline V lookup: CDR1 MNHEY, CDR2 SMNVEV (reference sequence). This CDR3 is 15 amino acids long. V shed 5 bases and J 2 bases; nucleotides not matched to a gene: 8.

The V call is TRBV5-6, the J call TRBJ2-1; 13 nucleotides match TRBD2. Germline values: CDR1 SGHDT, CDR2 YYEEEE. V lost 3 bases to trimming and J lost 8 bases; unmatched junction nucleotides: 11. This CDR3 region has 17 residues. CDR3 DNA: TGTGCCAGCAGCTGGGGGGGGACTAGCGGGATAGGGGATGAGCAGTTCTTC. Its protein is CASSWGGTSGIGDEQFF.